Listed here are 24 T cell receptor beta chains from one sample, sequenced in a study of cytomegalovirus exposure and HLA in healthy donors (TCRdb year 2017). Libraries were constructed by the immunoSEQ multiplex PCR assay. This is the immuneACCESS table as TCRdb keeps it, with only in-frame sequences that have V and J called. A part of the clones is gone; compared with another copy, unresolved V genes explain less than half, and the rest is unexplained. The sample has about 100,000 clones on record, roughly 88% of them singletons. Of the sample, roughly 3% is held by the ten largest clones. Specimen: PBMCs. These receptors were collected from a woman between 18 and 30 years old in good health and CMV-seronegative.

The chain recombines TRBV5-1 with TRBJ2-7, with TRBD2 matching 8 bases. With V trimmed by 4 bases and J by 0 bases, 9 bases remained unmatched. This CDR3 has 16 residues. Germline V gene sequence: CDR1 SGHRS, CDR2 YFSETQ. DNA for the CDR3: TGCGCCAGCAGCCATTGGACTAGCCGACACTCCTACGAGCAGTACTTC. Amino acids: CASSHWTSRHSYEQYF.

V and J are TRBV6-1 and TRBJ1-2, with 9 bases identical to TRBD1. Unmatched junction bases numbered 11, after V lost 8 bases and J lost 4 bases. The V gene's germline CDR1 is MNHNS and CDR2 SASEGT. This CDR3 has 15 amino acids. The CDR3 spells CASWATGGNSYGYTF. The CDR3 nucleotides read TGTGCCAGCTGGGCGACAGGGGGAAATAGCTATGGCTACACCTTC.

This chain uses TRBV10-3 with TRBJ2-5; perhaps TRBD1 as D (5 bases). Germline CDR1 ENHRY, CDR2 SYGVKD. The CDR3 runs 14 residues. V dropped 1 base and J dropped 3 bases, with 9 bases sitting between them. The CDR3 coding sequence is TGTGCCATCAGTGAGTACGGCAGGGAAGAGACCCAGTACTTC. Encoded protein: CAISEYGREETQYF.

V gene TRBV6-6 combines with J gene TRBJ2-3, with 9 bases lining up with TRBD2. V lost 6 bases, J lost 4 bases, and 8 bases stayed unmatched. Germline V gives CDR1 MNHNY, CDR2 SVGAGI (reference sequence). The CDR3 covers 15 residues. The CDR3 protein is CASRLTRGGADTQYF. The CDR3 coding sequence is TGTGCCAGCAGACTCACGCGGGGGGGCGCAGATACGCAGTATTTT.

The chain combines TRBV27 with TRBJ2-1; 13 nucleotides agree with TRBD2. The CDR3 is 13 amino acids. Germline CDR1 and CDR2: MNHEY and SMNVEV (reference sequence). Trimming cost V 9 bases and J 6 bases; bases outside gene matches: 2. The CDR3 is CASRTSGGNEQFF. The CDR3 coding sequence is TGTGCCAGTCGGACTAGCGGGGGCAATGAGCAGTTCTTC.

This chain connects TRBV18 to TRBJ1-6; a possible D gene is TRBD1 (5 bases). Trimming stripped 4 bases from V and 9 bases from J, with 16 bases between. Germline V lookup: CDR1 KGHSH, CDR2 LQKENI. The CDR3 runs to 15 residues. CDR3 sequence reads: CASSLQGGGSSPLHF. CDR3 nucleotides: TGTGCCAGCTCACTTCAGGGCGGAGGGAGTTCACCCCTCCACTTT.

The chain has TRBV6-5 and TRBJ2-7; tentative D call: TRBD2 (5 bases). Germline V CDR1 and CDR2: MNHEY, SVGAGI. The ends were cut back, 6 bases at V and 0 bases at J, with 6 bases in the middle. The CDR3 consists of 12 residues. The CDR3 sequence: CASRGASYEQYF. CDR3 nucleotides: TGTGCCAGCAGGGGAGCCTCCTACGAGCAGTACTTC.

The gene calls are TRBV5-1 and TRBJ1-6; D uncertain. V lost 0 bases and J 0 bases, leaving 10 bases between the germline ends. Germline assignment: CDR1 SGHRS and CDR2 YFSETQ. The CDR3 totals 17 residues. The CDR3: CASSLDARSSYNSPLHF. CDR3 nucleotide sequence: TGCGCCAGCAGCTTGGACGCAAGGAGCTCCTATAATTCACCCCTCCACTTT.

J is TRBJ2-5 and V is TRBV19; no definite D call. CDR3 size: 13 residues. V lost 5 bases and J 2 bases, leaving 9 bases between the germline ends. CDR1 and CDR2 from the germline V gene are LNHDA and SQIVND (reference sequence). The CDR3 spells CASSLRFQETQYF. The DNA for the CDR3 is TGTGCCAGTAGTCTCAGGTTTCAAGAGACCCAGTACTTC.

This clone was seen more than once but under ten times. V gene TRBV6-1 combines with J gene TRBJ1-3, with 8 bases that match TRBD1. CDR1 and CDR2 from the germline V gene are MNHNS and SASEGT. After removal of 5 bases from V and 0 bases from J, the junction contained 3 bases not matched to a gene. The CDR3 has 15 residues. CDR3 region: CASSSGQDSGNTIYF. CDR3 DNA: TGTGCCAGCAGTTCGGGACAGGACTCTGGAAACACCATATATTTT.

The chain carries TRBV25-1 and TRBJ1-2; TRBD1 agrees at 8 bases. The ends lost 1 base at V and 8 bases at J; junction bases unmatched: 9. Germline assignment: CDR1 MGHDK and CDR2 SYGVNS. The CDR3 is 15 residues long. CDR3 coding DNA: TGTGCCAGCAGTGAATTGGACAGGGACGATAGGGGCTACACCTTC. Encoded protein: CASSELDRDDRGYTF.

The chain links TRBV4-2 to TRBJ2-7; TRBD1 agrees at 7 bases. In germline, CDR1 is LGHNA, CDR2 YNFKEQ. Unmatched junction bases numbered 2, after V lost 1 base and J lost 2 bases. The CDR3 consists of 14 residues. The CDR3 sequence is CASSQAGQPYEQYF. The CDR3 DNA is TGTGCCAGCAGCCAAGCGGGACAGCCCTACGAGCAGTACTTC.

This clone was seen once. J is TRBJ1-3 and V is TRBV25-1; a possible D gene is TRBD1 (5 bases). Germline V gene sequence: CDR1 MGHDK, CDR2 SYGVNS. CDR3 length equals 15 residues. Trimming pared 8 bases from V and 4 bases from J, leaving 18 bases between. CDR3 DNA: TGTGCCAGCTGCGGGGACCCACGTCAGGGAAACACCATATATTTT. Translating gives CASCGDPRQGNTIYF.

V and J are TRBV13 and TRBJ2-5; 7 bases agree with TRBD1. This CDR3 is 16 amino acids long. Germline CDR1 reads PRHDT; CDR2 reads FYEKMQ (reference sequence). The V segment lost 5 bases and the J segment 6 bases; nucleotides outside the gene matches: 15. Written as DNA, the CDR3 is TGTGCCAGCAGCGTAAACCTTACAGGGGTTCTGAAGACCCAGTACTTC. This translates into CASSVNLTGVLKTQYF.

J is TRBJ1-1 and V is TRBV5-1; TRBD1 might be the D (5 bases). From germline, CDR1 is SGHRS and CDR2 YFSETQ. The CDR3 spans 14 residues. Trimming stripped 0 bases from V and 0 bases from J, with 6 bases between. The CDR3 bases are TGCGCCAGCAGCTTGGACAGGATGAACACTGAAGCTTTCTTT. Translating it yields CASSLDRMNTEAFF.

The chain joins TRBV27 to TRBJ1-5; tentatively, D is TRBD1 (5 bases). V was clipped by 4 bases and J by 4 bases, with 8 bases between them. Germline values: CDR1 MNHEY, CDR2 SMNVEV (reference sequence). The CDR3 loop spans 13 amino acids. The CDR3 reads CASSSSGNQPQHF. CDR3 bases: TGTGCCAGCAGTTCCTCAGGGAATCAGCCCCAGCATTTT.

The gene calls are TRBV6-6 and TRBJ1-2; 8 bases line up with TRBD1. The CDR3 is made up of 13 amino acids. V lost 4 bases, J lost 7 bases, and 5 bases stayed unmatched. The germline CDR1 and CDR2 sequences are MNHNY and SVGAGI (reference sequence). CDR3 loop: CASSSGQGIGYTF. Here the CDR3 DNA reads TGTGCCAGCAGTTCCGGACAGGGAATTGGCTACACCTTC.

This chain connects TRBV6-1 to TRBJ2-3; possible D gene TRBD1, 6 bases. The CDR3 contains 15 residues. Trimming stripped 5 bases from V and 0 bases from J, with 12 bases between. Germline CDR1 reads MNHNS; CDR2 reads SASEGT. CDR3 amino acids: CASSPRDTSTDTQYF. For the CDR3, the DNA is TGTGCCAGCAGTCCTCGGGACACGAGCACAGATACGCAGTATTTT.

The CDR3 loop reads CASSEISRDRELYEQYF. CDR3 bases: TGTGCCAGCAGTGAAATAAGCCGGGACAGGGAACTCTACGAGCAGTACTTC. J is TRBJ2-7 and V is TRBV2; 9 bases align to TRBD1. The germline V gene encodes CDR1 SNHLY and CDR2 FYNNEI. The CDR3 loop spans 17 amino acids. V was pared by 2 bases and J by 3 bases, with 11 bases of the junction left unmatched. The variable domain in full, completed from reference TRBV2 and TRBJ2-7, reads EPEVTQTPSHQVTQMGQEVILRCVPISNHLYFYWYRQILGQKVEFLVSFYNNEISEKSEIFDDQFSVERPDGSNFTLKIRSTKLEDSAMYFCASSEISRDRELYEQYFGPGTRLTVT.

This clone is medium-sized within its sample. CDR3 DNA: TGCAGCGCTCTATCTTTCACAGGGGGGGCTAACTATGGCTACACCTTC. Encoded protein: CSALSFTGGANYGYTF. The genes are TRBV29-1 and TRBJ1-2; TRBD1 matches at 8 bases. Germline V gene sequence: CDR1 SQVTM, CDR2 ANQGSEA. The V and J ends lost 7 bases and 0 bases, in that order; junction bases with no gene match: 13. This CDR3 is built from 16 residues. The complete variable domain, with remaining parts taken from reference TRBV29-1 and TRBJ1-2, reads SAVISQKPSRDICQRGTSLTIQCQVDSQVTMMFWYRQQPGQSLTLIATANQGSEATYESGFVIDKFPISRPNLTFSTLTVSNMSPEDSSIYLCSALSFTGGANYGYTFGSGTRLTVV.

This clone was detected only a few times. The V and J genes are TRBV6-4 and TRBJ1-1; D gene uncertain. Between the trimmed V and J ends, which lost 3 bases and 1 base, there was a span of 6 bases. CDR1 is MRHNA, CDR2 SNTAGT, per germline. The length of the CDR3 is 13 residues. This CDR3 is CASSESPNTEAFF. The CDR3 bases are TGTGCCAGCAGTGAATCTCCGAACACTGAAGCTTTCTTT.

The chain has TRBV18 and TRBJ2-1, with 9 bases that match TRBD1. Germline values: CDR1 KGHSH, CDR2 LQKENI. This CDR3 has 14 residues. Germline trimming cut 5 bases from V and 4 bases from J; bases unmatched to any gene: 3. The CDR3 DNA is TGTGCCAGCTCAATTGGGACAGGGTACAATGAGCAGTTCTTC. As protein: CASSIGTGYNEQFF. Looking up the rest from reference TRBV18 and TRBJ2-1 gives the full variable domain: NAGVMQNPRHLVRRRGQEARLRCSPMKGHSHVYWYRQLPEEGLKFMVYLQKENIIDESGMPKERFSAEFPKEGPSILRIQQVVRGDSAAYFCASSIGTGYNEQFFGPGTRLTVL.

The V and J genes are TRBV27 and TRBJ1-2; D may be TRBD1 (5 bases). This CDR3 has 10 amino acids. From germline, CDR1 is MNHEY and CDR2 SMNVEV (reference sequence). The V gene lost 6 bases and the J gene lost 7 bases, with 6 bases spanning the gap. The CDR3 coding sequence is TGTGCCAGCAGAGGGGCTGGCTACACCTTC. Protein sequence: CASRGAGYTF.

The chain links TRBV7-9 to TRBJ2-7; 7 bases align to TRBD1. The CDR3 loop spans 15 amino acids. The ends lost 4 bases at V and 0 bases at J; junction bases unmatched: 6. Germline-derived CDR1 and CDR2 are SEHNR and FQNEAQ (reference sequence). This chain's CDR3 is CASSSIPGGSYEQYF. DNA of the CDR3: TGTGCCAGCAGCTCCATCCCAGGGGGCTCCTACGAGCAGTACTTC.